The rows below give T cell receptor beta chains drawn from one sample of a study of human T cells and chemical hapten exposure. Via MiXCR, TCRdb re-called the RACE reads, giving one row per CDR3 protein. The sample consists of a few hundred thousand distinct CDR3 sequences, more than 5% of them appearing once. Here the sequenced sample was whole blood, taken in connection with sensitization to the hapten diphenylcyclopropenone (DPC). These receptors were collected from a woman between 18 and 30 years old with alopecia areata. Some clones in this sample may be carry-over from other donors' samples. The CDR3 runs from the conserved cysteine through the conserved F or W. The D gene is left open where the match is weak. The size of a clone is reported for some rows only, either as once, few or many, or as a class for expanded clones.

clone_size j_call d_call v_call cdr3_aa cdr3_nt
NA TRBJ1-3 NA TRBV3-1 CASSQEPVSSGNTIYF TGTGCCAGCAGCCAAGAGCCGGTAAGCTCTGGAAACACCATATATTTT
few TRBJ2-3 NA TRBV7-9 CASSLPPGGLTDTQYF TGTGCCAGCAGCCTCCCCCCCGGCGGCCTCACAGATACGCAGTATTTT
many TRBJ2-5 NA TRBV6-1 CASTEMVQETQYF TGTGCCAGCACCGAAATGGTCCAAGAGACCCAGTACTTC
many TRBJ2-7 TRBD2 TRBV20-1 CSAARLAISYEQYF TGCAGTGCTGCTAGACTAGCTATCTCCTACGAGCAGTACTTC
many TRBJ2-7 NA TRBV18 CASSPRDTRSEQYF TGTGCCAGCTCACCAAGGGACACACGGAGTGAGCAGTACTTC
NA TRBJ1-2 TRBD1 TRBV10-3 CAISVGTGSGYTF TGTGCCATCAGTGTTGGGACAGGGTCTGGCTACACCTTC
many TRBJ1-1 NA TRBV6-1 CASSGARVNTEAFF TGTGCCAGCAGTGGGGCTAGGGTGAACACTGAAGCTTTCTTT
few TRBJ2-3 NA TRBV10-3 CAISESLENTQYF TGTGCCATCAGTGAATCTCTGGAGAATACGCAGTATTTT
few TRBJ2-5 NA TRBV20-1 CSASILAGQETQYF TGCAGTGCTAGTATCCTGGCGGGACAAGAGACCCAGTACTTC
few TRBJ1-6 TRBD1 TRBV6-2/TRBV6-3 CASSPDRSSYNSPLHF TGTGCCAGCAGCCCGGACAGGAGCTCCTATAATTCACCCCTCCACTTT
many TRBJ1-6 NA TRBV6-1 CASSRGRPGWLINSPLHF TGTGCCAGCAGCCGAGGACGCCCTGGGTGGCTTATCAATTCACCCCTCCACTTT
many TRBJ1-5 NA TRBV5-1 CASSPRLGQPQHF TGCGCCAGCAGCCCCCGGTTGGGTCAGCCCCAGCATTTT
NA TRBJ2-3 NA TRBV4-3 CASSQGRNTDTQYF TGCGCCAGCAGCCAAGGTCGCAACACAGATACGCAGTATTTT
NA TRBJ1-4 NA TRBV27 CASSPQSRWGLPNEKLFF TGTGCCAGCAGTCCTCAATCTCGATGGGGGTTACCAAATGAAAAACTGTTTTTT
many TRBJ1-1 NA TRBV6-6 CASSYSRNGKNEAFF TGTGCCAGCAGTTATAGTCGGAACGGGAAGAACGAAGCTTTCTTT
NA TRBJ1-6 NA TRBV2 CASSEAHTEENSPLHF TGTGCCAGCAGTGAAGCCCACACAGAAGAGAATTCACCCCTCCACTTT
many TRBJ2-3 TRBD2 TRBV11-2 CASSLVGVAGGPDSWRTQYF TGTGCCAGCAGCTTAGTCGGGGTAGCGGGGGGGCCGGATAGTTGGAGGACGCAGTATTTT
many TRBJ2-5 TRBD2 TRBV3-1 CASSQAGAAGGSYQETQYF TGTGCCAGCAGCCAAGCCGGGGCAGCGGGGGGGTCGTACCAAGAGACCCAGTACTTC
many TRBJ2-2 TRBD2 TRBV13 CASSFGLGYTGELFF TGTGCCAGCAGCTTCGGACTAGGGTACACCGGGGAGCTGTTTTTT
few TRBJ1-2 TRBD1 TRBV4-2 CASSQDLTGGGYGYTF TGTGCCAGCAGCCAAGATTTGACAGGGGGCGGCTATGGCTACACCTTC
many TRBJ2-3 TRBD1 TRBV5-1 CASSLDRGQDTQYF TGTGCCAGTAGTTTGGACAGGGGGCAAGATACGCAGTATTTT
many TRBJ1-5 NA TRBV5-4 CASSFSGDLNQPQHF TGTGCCAGCAGCTTCTCAGGGGACCTCAATCAGCCCCAGCATTTT
NA TRBJ2-7 TRBD1 TRBV7-2 CASNRQGPYEQYF TGTGCCAGCAATAGACAGGGGCCCTACGAGCAGTACTTC
many TRBJ2-7 TRBD1 TRBV20-1 CSARRTGPSEQYF TGCAGTGCTAGAAGGACAGGGCCATCCGAGCAGTACTTC
NA TRBJ2-4 NA TRBV10-3 CAIKEGEPKNIQYF TGTGCCATCAAGGAAGGAGAACCCAAAAACATTCAGTACTTC
NA TRBJ2-5 TRBD2 TRBV20-1 CSALRPGGAEETQYF TGCAGTGCTTTACGCCCCGGGGGGGCCGAAGAGACCCAGTACTTC
few TRBJ1-5 NA TRBV10-3 CAISESGDQPQHF TGTGCCATCAGTGAGTCGGGCGATCAGCCCCAGCATTTT
few TRBJ2-3 TRBD2 TRBV12-3/TRBV12-4 CASSFRLLSSGGVDTQYF TGTGCCAGCAGTTTCCGCCTCCTGTCTAGCGGGGGAGTAGATACGCAGTATTTT
NA TRBJ2-3 NA TRBV28 CASSFRGASTQYF TGTGCCAGCAGTTTCCGTGGAGCCTCTACGCAGTATTTT
NA TRBJ2-7 NA TRBV25-1 CASSRGGRVYEQYF TGTGCCAGCAGCCGAGGGGGAAGGGTCTACGAGCAGTACTTC
NA TRBJ2-3 NA TRBV7-7 CASSSASRDTQYF TGTGCTAGCAGCTCAGCCAGTAGGGATACGCAGTATTTT
NA TRBJ1-2 NA TRBV6-2/TRBV6-3 CASSYSVRGYTF TGTGCCAGCAGTTACTCAGTCCGGGGCTACACCTTC
many TRBJ1-1 NA TRBV4-2 CASSQEGAAFF TGTGCCAGCAGCCAAGAGGGGGCAGCTTTCTTT
many TRBJ1-1 TRBD1 TRBV29-1 CSVVGQANTEAFF TGCAGCGTTGTGGGACAGGCCAACACTGAAGCTTTCTTT